This T cell receptor beta chain came from a study of tumor-infiltrating lymphocytes in primary liver carcinoma. Whole-study context: Treatment of the patients' primary liver carcinoma consisted of surgical resection. Tumors measured roughly 4 to 10 cm and were stage T1-T3 N0M0. Regardless of tissue type, samples showed similar yields of roughly 3.5 to 7.5 million productive TCRbeta reads. Study results and caveats: In tumor-adjacent and tumor-blood pairs, overlap was lower than in tumor region pairs.

The input was approximately 0.45 ug total RNA; TCR beta cDNA was made from it with a constant-region primer. ARM-PCR, slightly modified, supplied the TCR beta libraries through three nested multiplex PCR rounds. Investigators reported that the first two PCR rounds, at around 10 cycles each, used TRBV1-TRBV30 forward primers with a C-beta reverse primer. TCRdb independently ran MiXCR on the multiplex PCR reads; one entry per CDR3 protein. The sample gives 300,000 to 400,000 distinct CDR3 sequences, about 61% of which show up once; about 6.5% is in the top ten. Unsorted whole blood yielded blood RNA, and germline DNA was extracted as well. This CDR3 is built from 12 residues. Germline-derived CDR1 and CDR2 are SGHAT and FQNNGV. The V segment lost 1 base and the J segment 6 bases; nucleotides outside the gene matches: 0. This clonotype has ten or more counts. Its antigen is unknown.

This receptor was identified in a man aged 40-55 years with primary liver carcinoma and hepatitis B virus infection. Sequenced input: peripheral blood. This rearrangement joins TRBV11-2 to TRBJ2-7, with 7 nucleotides matching TRBD2. This CDR3 is CASSLGGSEQYF. DNA for the CDR3: TGTGCCAGCAGCTTAGGCGGGAGCGAGCAGTACTTC.